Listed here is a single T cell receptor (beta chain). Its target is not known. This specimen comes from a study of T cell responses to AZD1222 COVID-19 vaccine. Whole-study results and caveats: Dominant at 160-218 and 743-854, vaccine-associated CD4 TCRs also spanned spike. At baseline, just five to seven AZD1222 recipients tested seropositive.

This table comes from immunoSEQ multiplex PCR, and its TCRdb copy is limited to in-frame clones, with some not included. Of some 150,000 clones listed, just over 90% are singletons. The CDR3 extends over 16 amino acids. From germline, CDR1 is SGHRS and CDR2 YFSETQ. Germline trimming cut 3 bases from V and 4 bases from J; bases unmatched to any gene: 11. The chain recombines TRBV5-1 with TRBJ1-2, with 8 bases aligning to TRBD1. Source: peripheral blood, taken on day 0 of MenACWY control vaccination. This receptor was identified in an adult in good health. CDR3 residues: CASSSGDRGLGYGYTF. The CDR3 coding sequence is TGCGCCAGCAGCTCTGGTGACAGGGGCTTAGGCTATGGCTACACCTTC.